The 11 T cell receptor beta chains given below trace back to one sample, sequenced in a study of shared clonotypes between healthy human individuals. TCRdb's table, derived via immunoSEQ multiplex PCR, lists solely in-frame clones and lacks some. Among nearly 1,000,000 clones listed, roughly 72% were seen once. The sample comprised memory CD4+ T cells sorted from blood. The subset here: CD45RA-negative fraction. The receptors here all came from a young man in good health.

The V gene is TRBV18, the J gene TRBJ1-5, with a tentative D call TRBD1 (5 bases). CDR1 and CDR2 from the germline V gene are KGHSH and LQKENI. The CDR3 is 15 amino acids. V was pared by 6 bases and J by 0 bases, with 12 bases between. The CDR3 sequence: CASSPQGLSNQPQHF. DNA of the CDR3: TGTGCCAGCTCCCCCCAGGGCCTTAGCAATCAGCCCCAGCATTTT.

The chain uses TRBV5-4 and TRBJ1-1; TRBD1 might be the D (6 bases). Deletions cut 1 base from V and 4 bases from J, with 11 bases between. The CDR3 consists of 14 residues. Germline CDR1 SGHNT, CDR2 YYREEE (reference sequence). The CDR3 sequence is CASSLKQGGTEAFF. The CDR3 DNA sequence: TGTGCCAGCAGCTTGAAACAGGGAGGCACTGAAGCTTTCTTT.

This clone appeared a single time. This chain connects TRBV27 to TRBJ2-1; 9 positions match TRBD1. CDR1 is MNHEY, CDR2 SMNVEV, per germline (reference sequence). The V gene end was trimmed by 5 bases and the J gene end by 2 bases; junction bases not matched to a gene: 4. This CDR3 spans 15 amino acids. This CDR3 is CASSVDRGPYNEQFF. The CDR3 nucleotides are TGTGCCAGCAGTGTGGACAGGGGACCCTACAATGAGCAGTTCTTC.

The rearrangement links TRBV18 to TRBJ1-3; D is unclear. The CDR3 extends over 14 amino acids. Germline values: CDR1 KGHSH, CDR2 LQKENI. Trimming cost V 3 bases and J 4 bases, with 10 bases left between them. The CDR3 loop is CASSPTPVGNTIYF. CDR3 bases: TGTGCCAGCTCACCGACCCCAGTGGGAAACACCATATATTTT.

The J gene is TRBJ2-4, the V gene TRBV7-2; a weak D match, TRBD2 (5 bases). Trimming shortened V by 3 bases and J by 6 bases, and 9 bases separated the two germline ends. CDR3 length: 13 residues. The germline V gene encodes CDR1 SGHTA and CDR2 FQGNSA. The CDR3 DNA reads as TGTGCCAGCAGCTTGAGGGTGGGAAACATTCAGTACTTC. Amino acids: CASSLRVGNIQYF.

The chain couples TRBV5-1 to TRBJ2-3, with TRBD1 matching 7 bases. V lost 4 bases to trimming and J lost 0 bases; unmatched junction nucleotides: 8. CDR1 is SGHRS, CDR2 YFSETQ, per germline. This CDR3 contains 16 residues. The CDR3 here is CASSKTGLTSTDTQYF. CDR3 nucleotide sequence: TGCGCCAGCAGCAAGACAGGGCTCACTAGCACAGATACGCAGTATTTT.

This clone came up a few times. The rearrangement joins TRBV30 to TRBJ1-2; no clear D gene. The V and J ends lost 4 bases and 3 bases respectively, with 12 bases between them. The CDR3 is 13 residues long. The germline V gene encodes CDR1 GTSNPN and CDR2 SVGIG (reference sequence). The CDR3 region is CAWTPGSDYGYTF. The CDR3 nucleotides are TGTGCCTGGACCCCTGGTTCCGACTATGGCTACACCTTC.

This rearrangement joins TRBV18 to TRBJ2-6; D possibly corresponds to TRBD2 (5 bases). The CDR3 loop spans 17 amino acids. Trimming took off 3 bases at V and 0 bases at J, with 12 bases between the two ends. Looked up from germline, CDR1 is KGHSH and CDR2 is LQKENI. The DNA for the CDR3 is TGTGCCAGCTCACCCCAAGGGAGCCCCTCTGGGGCCAACGTCCTGACTTTC. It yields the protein CASSPQGSPSGANVLTF.

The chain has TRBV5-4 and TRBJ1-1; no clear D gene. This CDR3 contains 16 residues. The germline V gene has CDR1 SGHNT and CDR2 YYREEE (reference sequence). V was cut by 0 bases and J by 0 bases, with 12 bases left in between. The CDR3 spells CASSLGITGVNTEAFF. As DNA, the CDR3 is TGTGCCAGCAGCTTGGGGATTACGGGCGTGAACACTGAAGCTTTCTTT. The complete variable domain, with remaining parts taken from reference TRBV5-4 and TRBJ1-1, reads ETGVTQSPTHLIKTRGQQVTLRCSSQSGHNTVSWYQQALGQGPQFIFQYYREEENGRGNFPPRFSGLQFPNYSSELNVNALELDDSALYLCASSLGITGVNTEAFFGQGTRLTVV.

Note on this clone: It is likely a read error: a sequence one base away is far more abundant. For the CDR3, the DNA is TGTGCCTGGAGTCGCGGCAGCGGTTATAACTATGGCTACACCTTC. It encodes CAWSRGSGYNYGYTF. This chain uses TRBV30 with TRBJ1-2; D is unresolved. The CDR3 runs 15 residues. Trimming took off 2 bases at V and 1 base at J, with 14 bases between the two ends. In germline, CDR1 is GTSNPN, CDR2 SVGIG (reference sequence).

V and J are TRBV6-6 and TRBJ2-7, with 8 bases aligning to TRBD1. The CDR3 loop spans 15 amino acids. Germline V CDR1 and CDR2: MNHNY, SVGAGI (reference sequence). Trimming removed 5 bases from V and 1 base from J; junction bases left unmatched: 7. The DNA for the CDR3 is TGTGCCAGCAGTACCCGGACAGGGTGGTCCTACGAGCAGTACTTC. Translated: CASSTRTGWSYEQYF.